Following are 19 T cell receptor beta chains from one sample sequenced in a study of identical twins. One entry per CDR3 protein results from TCRdb running MiXCR on the 5' RACE reads. The data show under 300,000 distinct CDR3 sequences, roughly 13% seen once. The same data also contributed to another study, on yellow fever vaccine responses in identical twins.

The sequencing input was memory (CD45RO+) T cells sorted from blood. The source is a woman younger than 35 in good health.

This clonotype was picked up a small number of times. The V gene is TRBV4-1, the J gene TRBJ2-2; D gene uncertain. Germline V gives CDR1 MGHRA, CDR2 YSYEKL. Trimming removed 2 bases at V and 1 base at J, with 11 bases between. The CDR3 runs to 16 residues. CDR3 protein: CASSQRLERNTGELFF. Here the CDR3 DNA reads TGCGCCAGCAGCCAACGACTCGAACGGAACACCGGGGAGCTGTTTTTT.

The J gene is TRBJ2-2, the V gene TRBV5-5; D call uncertain. V was shortened by 0 bases and J by 7 bases, with 7 bases between the two germline ends. The CDR3 is 13 amino acids. From germline, CDR1 is SGHKS and CDR2 YYEKEE (reference sequence). CDR3 nucleotides: TGTGCCAGCAGCTTGGAAGGAGACGGGGAGCTGTTTTTT. Amino acid sequence: CASSLEGDGELFF.

The V call is TRBV7-2, the J call TRBJ2-7, with a weak D call TRBD1 (5 bases). Trimming shortened V by 2 bases and J by 3 bases, and 14 bases separated the two germline ends. Germline-derived CDR1 and CDR2 are SGHTA and FQGNSA. The CDR3 sequence is 15 residues long. This CDR3 reads CASSLWPGQVYEQYF. CDR3 coding DNA: TGTGCCAGCAGCTTATGGCCAGGGCAGGTCTACGAGCAGTACTTC.

J is TRBJ2-3 and V is TRBV5-1, with D possibly being TRBD1 (5 bases). Germline V gene sequence: CDR1 SGHRS, CDR2 YFSETQ. Trimming took off 3 bases at V and 5 bases at J, with 10 bases between the two ends. There are 13 residues in the CDR3. CDR3 residues: CASSSSQGDTQYF. In DNA form, the CDR3 reads TGCGCCAGCAGCTCGTCGCAGGGAGATACGCAGTATTTT.

The V and J genes are TRBV25-1 and TRBJ1-5; TRBD1 agrees at 10 bases. V shed 4 bases, J shed 0 bases, and the junction held 9 bases outside the gene matches. Germline V CDR1 and CDR2: MGHDK, SYGVNS. CDR3 length equals 18 residues. For the CDR3, the DNA is TGTGCCAGCAGTGCCGGGACAGGGGATTTTAGTAGCAATCAGCCCCAGCATTTT. This translates into CASSAGTGDFSSNQPQHF.

This clonotype was detected only a few times. V gene TRBV28 combines with J gene TRBJ2-7; TRBD2 matches at 10 bases. Germline values: CDR1 MDHEN, CDR2 SYDVKM. CDR3 length: 17 residues. Unmatched junction bases numbered 9, after V lost 3 bases and J lost 1 base. CDR3 residues: CASSFFPGLAFSYEQYF. CDR3 DNA sequence: TGTGCCAGCAGTTTTTTTCCGGGACTAGCGTTTTCCTACGAGCAGTACTTC.

The chain uses TRBV14 and TRBJ2-5, with 9 bases lining up with TRBD2. The CDR3 is made up of 16 amino acids. Germline lookup yields CDR1 SGHDN and CDR2 FVKESK. Trimming at V came to 4 bases and at J to 1 base, leaving 7 bases not matched to a gene. CDR3 amino acids: CASSLLAGDTQETQYF. The CDR3 coding sequence is TGTGCCAGCAGCCTATTAGCGGGAGATACCCAAGAGACCCAGTACTTC. Supplemented by reference TRBV14 and TRBJ2-5, the full variable domain reads EAGVTQFPSHSVIEKGQTVTLRCDPISGHDNLYWYRRVMGKEIKFLLHFVKESKQDESGMPNNRFLAERTGGTYSTLKVQPAELEDSGVYFCASSLLAGDTQETQYFGPGTRLLVL.

The chain couples TRBV10-2 to TRBJ2-7; perhaps D is TRBD1 or TRBD2 (5 bases each). This CDR3 is 14 amino acids long. V was clipped by 7 bases and J by 1 base, with 14 bases between them. Germline assignment: CDR1 WSHSY and CDR2 SAAADI. The CDR3 spells CASKAPEGSYEQYF. The CDR3 coding sequence is TGCGCCAGCAAAGCACCCGAGGGGTCCTACGAGCAGTACTTC.

This clonotype was seen a few times. The chain employs TRBV7-8 and TRBJ2-7; D is unclear. Germline V gene data show CDR1 as SGHVS and CDR2 as FQNEAQ. V lost 1 base, J lost 2 bases, and 6 bases lay in between. CDR3 length: 13 residues. As DNA, the CDR3 is TGTGCCAGCAGCTTAGTTCCCGCCTACGAGCAGTACTTC. Its protein product is CASSLVPAYEQYF. Full variable domain (outside the CDR3, taken from reference TRBV7-8 and TRBJ2-7): GAGVSQSPRYKVAKRGQDVALRCDPISGHVSLFWYQQALGQGPEFLTYFQNEAQLDKSGLPSDRFFAERPEGSVSTLKIQRTQQEDSAVYLCASSLVPAYEQYFGPGTRLTVT.

This clonotype was detected only a few times. This chain joins TRBV6-4 and TRBJ2-2; D possibly corresponds to TRBD1 (5 bases). Between the trimmed V and J ends, which lost 0 bases and 8 bases, there was a span of 16 bases. Germline CDR1 is MRHNA and CDR2 is SNTAGT. The CDR3 contains 16 residues. The CDR3, as DNA: TGTGCCAGCAGTGACTCGTCGGACACCGTGGTTGGGGAGCTGTTTTTT. It is translated as CASSDSSDTVVGELFF.

This rearrangement joins TRBV6-5 to TRBJ2-2, with 16 bases matching TRBD2. Trimming removed 2 bases from V and 5 bases from J; junction bases left unmatched: 2. The germline V gene encodes CDR1 MNHEY and CDR2 SVGAGI. This CDR3 region has 17 residues. The DNA of the CDR3 is TGTGCCAGCAGTTACGGGACTAGCGGGGGGGAAACCGGGGAGCTGTTTTTT. Translation gives CASSYGTSGGETGELFF.

This clonotype has only a few counts. The chain couples TRBV12-3 or TRBV12-4 to TRBJ2-1; D ambiguous. Trimming took off 4 bases at V and 8 bases at J, with 9 bases between the two ends. This CDR3 comprises 12 residues. The CDR3 loop reads CASSSEGYEQFF. CDR3 DNA: TGTGCCAGCAGTTCCGAAGGGTATGAGCAGTTCTTC.

Only a few counts were recorded for this clonotype. This chain links TRBV23-1 with TRBJ2-6; 15 bases fit TRBD2. TRBV23-1 is recorded as an ORF, its role being uncertain. V gave up 2 bases and J gave up 4 bases; unmatched junction bases: 6. The CDR3 covers 19 residues. The CDR3: CASSQRTSGGAAGANVLTF. CDR3 in DNA: TGCGCCAGCAGTCAACGGACTAGCGGGGGGGCTGCCGGGGCCAACGTCCTGACTTTC.

In its sample, this clonotype was seen a few times. The chain combines TRBV5-1 with TRBJ2-2, with a weak D call TRBD1 (5 bases). Germline V gene sequence: CDR1 SGHRS, CDR2 YFSETQ. Trimming took off 2 bases at V and 6 bases at J, with 8 bases between the two ends. This CDR3 has 13 amino acids. CDR3 region: CASSLGVPGELFF. The CDR3 bases are TGCGCCAGCAGCTTAGGGGTTCCCGGGGAGCTGTTTTTT.

The rearrangement links TRBV7-2 to TRBJ2-7; a weak D match, TRBD2 (6 bases). Trimming took off 5 bases at V and 3 bases at J, with 17 bases between the two ends. The CDR3 length is 15 residues. CDR1 and CDR2 (germline): SGHTA, FQGNSA. CDR3 coding DNA: TGTGCCAGCAGCCTCTCCGGGGGTACCTACTACGAGCAGTACTTC. Its translation: CASSLSGGTYYEQYF.

The rearrangement joins TRBV4-2 to TRBJ2-3, with TRBD2 matching over 16 bases. The germline V gene encodes CDR1 LGHNA and CDR2 YNFKEQ. This CDR3 contains 21 residues. Trimming at V came to 4 bases and at J to 8 bases, leaving 21 bases not matched to a gene. CDR3 coding DNA: TGTGCCAGCAGCCGCACCGGCAGAGTAACCGGGACTAGCGGGAGGGCCGGTACGCAGTATTTT. This translates into CASSRTGRVTGTSGRAGTQYF.

This clonotype was counted between two and nine times. V usage is TRBV12-3 or TRBV12-4 and J usage is TRBJ2-1; the match to TRBD2 covers 8 bases. This CDR3 has 15 residues. V lost 6 bases and J lost 8; bases outside the gene matches: 12. The CDR3 here is CASSPGGRAADEQFF. CDR3 nucleotides: TGTGCCAGCAGCCCGGGGGGGAGGGCCGCAGATGAGCAGTTCTTC.

This clonotype has only a few counts. The V call is TRBV12-3 or TRBV12-4, the J call TRBJ2-5, with D possibly being TRBD2 (7 bases). The CDR3 covers 17 residues. V lost 2 bases and J lost 2, with 18 bases in between. This CDR3 reads CASSLRSLRGGQETQYF. In DNA, the CDR3 is TGTGCCAGCAGTTTAAGGTCCCTAAGGGGGGGACAAGAGACCCAGTACTTC.

This clonotype was seen only a few times. The genes are TRBV20-1 and TRBJ2-3; TRBD2 aligns across 10 bases. The CDR3 is 15 amino acids. Germline CDR1 reads DFQATT; CDR2 reads SNEGSKA (reference sequence). CDR3 bases: TGCACCACCCTTCGAGCGGGAGGGCCCCGCGATACGCAGTATTTT. Translation gives CTTLRAGGPRDTQYF.